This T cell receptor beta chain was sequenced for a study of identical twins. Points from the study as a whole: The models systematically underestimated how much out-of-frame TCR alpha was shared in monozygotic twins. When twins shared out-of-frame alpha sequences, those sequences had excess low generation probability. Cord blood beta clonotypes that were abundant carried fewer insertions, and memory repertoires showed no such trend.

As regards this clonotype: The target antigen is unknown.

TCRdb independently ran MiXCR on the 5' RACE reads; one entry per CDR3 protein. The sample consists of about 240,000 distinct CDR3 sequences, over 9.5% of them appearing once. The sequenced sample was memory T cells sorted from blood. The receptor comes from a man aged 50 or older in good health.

CDR3 in amino acids: CASSTTPIGEQYF. The CDR3 DNA sequence: TGTGCCAGCAGTACTACTCCTATCGGCGAGCAGTACTTC. The rearrangement links TRBV28 to TRBJ2-7; D remains unclear. This CDR3 has 13 residues. The V gene lost 5 bases and the J gene lost 6 bases, with 14 bases spanning the gap. Germline assignment: CDR1 MDHEN and CDR2 SYDVKM.